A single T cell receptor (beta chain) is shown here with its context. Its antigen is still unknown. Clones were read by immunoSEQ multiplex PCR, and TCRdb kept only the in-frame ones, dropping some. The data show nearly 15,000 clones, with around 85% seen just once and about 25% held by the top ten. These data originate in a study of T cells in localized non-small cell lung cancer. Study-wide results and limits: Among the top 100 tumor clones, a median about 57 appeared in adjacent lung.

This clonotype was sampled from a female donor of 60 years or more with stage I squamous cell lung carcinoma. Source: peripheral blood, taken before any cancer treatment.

The CDR3 protein is CASSRLGQGNTEAFF. The CDR3 coding sequence is TGTGCCAGCAGCCGCCTGGGACAGGGGAACACTGAAGCTTTCTTT. The chain uses TRBV14 and TRBJ1-1; 9 nucleotides match TRBD1. The CDR3 spans 15 residues. With 4 bases clipped from V and 1 base from J, the junction kept 4 bases outside the gene matches. The germline V gene has CDR1 SGHDN and CDR2 FVKESK.